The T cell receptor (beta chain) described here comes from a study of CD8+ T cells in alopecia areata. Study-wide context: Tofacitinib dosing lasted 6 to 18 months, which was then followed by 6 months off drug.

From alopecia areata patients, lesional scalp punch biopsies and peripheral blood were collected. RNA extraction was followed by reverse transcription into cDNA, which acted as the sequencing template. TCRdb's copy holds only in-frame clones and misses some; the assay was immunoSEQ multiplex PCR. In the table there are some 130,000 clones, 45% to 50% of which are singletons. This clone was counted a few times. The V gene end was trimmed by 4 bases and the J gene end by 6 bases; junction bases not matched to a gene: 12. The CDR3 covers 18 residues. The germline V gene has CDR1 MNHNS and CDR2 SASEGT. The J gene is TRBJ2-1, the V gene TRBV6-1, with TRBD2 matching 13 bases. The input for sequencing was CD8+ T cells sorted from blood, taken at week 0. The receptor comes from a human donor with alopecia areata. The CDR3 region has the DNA TGTGCCAGCAGTGGTCCGGGACTAGCGGGGAGTACAGGCAATGAGCAGTTCTTC. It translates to CASSGPGLAGSTGNEQFF.